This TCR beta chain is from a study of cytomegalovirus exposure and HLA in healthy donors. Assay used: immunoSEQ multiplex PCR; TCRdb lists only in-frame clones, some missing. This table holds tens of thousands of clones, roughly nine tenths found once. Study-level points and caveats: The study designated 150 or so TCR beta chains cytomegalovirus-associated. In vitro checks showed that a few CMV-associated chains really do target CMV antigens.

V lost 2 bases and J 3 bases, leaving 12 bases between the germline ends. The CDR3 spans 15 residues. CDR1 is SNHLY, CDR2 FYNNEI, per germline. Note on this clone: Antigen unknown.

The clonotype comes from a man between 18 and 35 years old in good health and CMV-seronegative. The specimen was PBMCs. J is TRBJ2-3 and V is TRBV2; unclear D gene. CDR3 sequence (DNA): TGTGCCAGCAGTGAATTGTCAGACATTACAGATACGCAGTATTTT. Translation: CASSELSDITDTQYF.